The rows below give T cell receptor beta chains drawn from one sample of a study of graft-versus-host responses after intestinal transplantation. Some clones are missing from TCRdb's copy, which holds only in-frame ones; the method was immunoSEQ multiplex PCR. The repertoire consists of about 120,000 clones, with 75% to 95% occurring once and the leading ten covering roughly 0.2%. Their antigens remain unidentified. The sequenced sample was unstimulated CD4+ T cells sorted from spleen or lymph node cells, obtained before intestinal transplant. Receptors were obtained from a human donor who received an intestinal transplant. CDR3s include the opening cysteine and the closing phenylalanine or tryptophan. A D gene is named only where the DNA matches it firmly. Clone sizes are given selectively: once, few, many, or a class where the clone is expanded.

cdr3_nt: TGTGCCAGCAGTAAACAGGGCGCGAACACCGGGGAGCTGTTTTTT
cdr3_aa: CASSKQGANTGELFF
v_call: TRBV6-5
clone_size: NA
d_call: NA
j_call: TRBJ2-2

cdr3_nt: TGTGCCAGCAGCGTGATGAATAGCGGGAGGGCCACAGATACGCAGTATTTT
cdr3_aa: CASSVMNSGRATDTQYF
v_call: TRBV5-4
clone_size: NA
d_call: TRBD2
j_call: TRBJ2-3

cdr3_nt: TGTGCCAGCAGCTTACTTTCCCGGAACACCGGGGAGCTGTTTTTT
cdr3_aa: CASSLLSRNTGELFF
v_call: TRBV7-3
clone_size: once
d_call: NA
j_call: TRBJ2-2

cdr3_nt: TGTGCCAGCAGTTTCACAGACAGAAACACCATATATTTT
cdr3_aa: CASSFTDRNTIYF
v_call: TRBV28
clone_size: NA
d_call: NA
j_call: TRBJ1-3

cdr3_nt: TGTGCCAGCAGTCTGGCGGGGTCTCCAGAACAGCCCCAGCATTTT
cdr3_aa: CASSLAGSPEQPQHF
v_call: TRBV28
clone_size: NA
d_call: NA
j_call: TRBJ1-5

cdr3_nt: TGTGCCAGCAGCCCCGTAGCGGGGCGGGGCTATGGCTACACCTTC
cdr3_aa: CASSPVAGRGYGYTF
v_call: TRBV7-9
clone_size: NA
d_call: NA
j_call: TRBJ1-2

cdr3_nt: TGTGCCAGCCAGGGGGCAACTAATGAAAAACTGTTTTTT
cdr3_aa: CASQGATNEKLFF
v_call: TRBV28
clone_size: NA
d_call: TRBD1
j_call: TRBJ1-4

cdr3_nt: TGTGCCAGCAGTGAATGGACAGGGGGCTACAATGAGCAGTTCTTC
cdr3_aa: CASSEWTGGYNEQFF
v_call: TRBV25-1
clone_size: NA
d_call: TRBD1
j_call: TRBJ2-1

cdr3_nt: TGTGCCAGTAGTATAGGAAACAGTAACTATGGCTACACCTTC
cdr3_aa: CASSIGNSNYGYTF
v_call: TRBV19
clone_size: NA
d_call: NA
j_call: TRBJ1-2

cdr3_nt: TGTGCCAGCAGCCCCGTTTTAACCGCGCCCACAGATACGCAGTATTTT
cdr3_aa: CASSPVLTAPTDTQYF
v_call: TRBV5-6
clone_size: NA
d_call: NA
j_call: TRBJ2-3

cdr3_nt: TGTGCCAGCAGCGACAATCCGGGACAGGGCCAAGAGACCCAGTACTTC
cdr3_aa: CASSDNPGQGQETQYF
v_call: TRBV13
clone_size: NA
d_call: TRBD1
j_call: TRBJ2-5

cdr3_nt: TGTGCCTGGAGTCCCGGGACAGGACATTCTGGAAACACCATATATTTT
cdr3_aa: CAWSPGTGHSGNTIYF
v_call: TRBV30
clone_size: NA
d_call: TRBD1
j_call: TRBJ1-3

cdr3_nt: TGTGCCAGCAGAAGGGACCGGGGGACAGATACGCAGTATTTT
cdr3_aa: CASRRDRGTDTQYF
v_call: TRBV2
clone_size: NA
d_call: NA
j_call: TRBJ2-3

cdr3_nt: TGTGCCAGTAGTGAAGGACAGAGTTACAATGAGCAGTTCTTC
cdr3_aa: CASSEGQSYNEQFF
v_call: TRBV19
clone_size: NA
d_call: NA
j_call: TRBJ2-1

cdr3_nt: TGTGCCAGCAGTTCGAGGGGAGGGAACACTGAAGCTTTCTTT
cdr3_aa: CASSSRGGNTEAFF
v_call: TRBV6-5
clone_size: NA
d_call: NA
j_call: TRBJ1-1

cdr3_nt: TGTGCCAGCACCCGAGACAGGTATAGCAATCAGCCCCAGCATTTT
cdr3_aa: CASTRDRYSNQPQHF
v_call: TRBV2
clone_size: NA
d_call: NA
j_call: TRBJ1-5

cdr3_nt: TGTGCCAGTAGTATAGGCCCGACTAGCTTCAAAGAGACCCAGTACTTC
cdr3_aa: CASSIGPTSFKETQYF
v_call: TRBV19
clone_size: NA
d_call: TRBD2
j_call: TRBJ2-5

cdr3_nt: TGCAGTGCTATTGAGCGGGCAGCGAAGTACTTC
cdr3_aa: CSAIERAAKYF
v_call: TRBV20-1
clone_size: NA
d_call: NA
j_call: TRBJ2-7

cdr3_nt: TGTGCCAGCAGCTTACGAGGCAGGGGGCAAGGGTATGGCTACACCTTC
cdr3_aa: CASSLRGRGQGYGYTF
v_call: TRBV7-2
clone_size: NA
d_call: TRBD1
j_call: TRBJ1-2

cdr3_nt: TGTGCCAGCAGGCCTAGGGTGGACAGCTCCTACGAGCAGTACTTC
cdr3_aa: CASRPRVDSSYEQYF
v_call: TRBV27
clone_size: NA
d_call: NA
j_call: TRBJ2-7

cdr3_nt: TGCGCCAGCAGCTTGGGACTCGAAAAAAAGTTCTTC
cdr3_aa: CASSLGLEKKFF
v_call: TRBV5-1
clone_size: NA
d_call: NA
j_call: TRBJ2-1

cdr3_nt: TGTGCCACCCGTGCCTCTCGGTACACTGAAGCTTTCTTT
cdr3_aa: CATRASRYTEAFF
v_call: TRBV15
clone_size: NA
d_call: NA
j_call: TRBJ1-1

cdr3_nt: TGTGCCAGCAGCTTCTACAGGGAGACTGAAGCTTTCTTT
cdr3_aa: CASSFYRETEAFF
v_call: TRBV7-2
clone_size: NA
d_call: NA
j_call: TRBJ1-1

cdr3_nt: TGCGCCAGCAGCCTTGGGACAGGGAATGAAAAACTGTTTTTT
cdr3_aa: CASSLGTGNEKLFF
v_call: TRBV5-1
clone_size: NA
d_call: TRBD1
j_call: TRBJ1-4

cdr3_nt: TGTGCCAGCAGCTTTACAGGGGAACCTGGGGCCAACGTCCTGACTTTC
cdr3_aa: CASSFTGEPGANVLTF
v_call: TRBV5-6
clone_size: once
d_call: TRBD1
j_call: TRBJ2-6

cdr3_nt: TGTGCCAGCAGGCAAAACGACCAGGGGGTTTATGGCTACACCTTC
cdr3_aa: CASRQNDQGVYGYTF
v_call: TRBV6-1
clone_size: NA
d_call: TRBD1
j_call: TRBJ1-2

cdr3_nt: TGTGCCAGCAAACAGGGGGGGCCCTCCTACAATGAGCAGTTCTTC
cdr3_aa: CASKQGGPSYNEQFF
v_call: TRBV2
clone_size: NA
d_call: NA
j_call: TRBJ2-1

cdr3_nt: TGTGCCAGCTCTACTTCGGGACACCCGAACACTGAAGCTTTCTTT
cdr3_aa: CASSTSGHPNTEAFF
v_call: TRBV18
clone_size: NA
d_call: NA
j_call: TRBJ1-1